The 30 T cell receptor beta chains reported below all come from one sample, sequenced in a study of early T cells in non-severe SARS-CoV-2 infection. MiXCR was run by TCRdb on the 5' RACE reads, yielding one entry per CDR3 protein. The table shows about 76,000 distinct CDR3 sequences, with around 11% occurring only once. The sequenced sample consisted of whole blood. These receptor sequences come from an adult who was a healthcare worker with PCR-confirmed SARS-CoV-2 infection or an uninfected control (not recorded which).

This rearrangement joins TRBV7-9 to TRBJ2-7, with D unclear. This CDR3 spans 14 amino acids. The germline V gene has CDR1 SEHNR and CDR2 FQNEAQ (reference sequence). Trimming shortened V by 2 bases and J by 3 bases, and 11 bases separated the two germline ends. The chain's CDR3 is CASSLNEARYEQYF. Written as DNA, the CDR3 is TGTGCCAGCAGCTTAAACGAAGCTCGCTACGAGCAGTACTTC.

This clonotype was counted ten times or more. The V and J genes are TRBV12-3 or TRBV12-4 and TRBJ2-7; a possible D gene is TRBD1 (6 bases). The CDR3 contains 14 residues. The ends were cut back, 8 bases at V and 4 bases at J, with 18 bases in the middle. CDR3 amino acids: CASLNRGRGYEQYF. The DNA for the CDR3 is TGTGCCAGCCTTAACCGGGGCAGGGGATACGAGCAGTACTTC.

The chain uses TRBV19 and TRBJ1-2; a weak D match, TRBD1 (5 bases). V lost 7 bases to trimming and J lost 8 bases, with 14 bases between them. The CDR3 is made up of 12 amino acids. Germline V lookup: CDR1 LNHDA, CDR2 SQIVND (reference sequence). CDR3 DNA: TGTGCCAGTATGGCAGGGTCGGGCGGCTACACCTTC. The encoded protein is CASMAGSGGYTF.

This clonotype was detected a few times. The gene calls are TRBV4-3 and TRBJ2-7, with 11 bases identical to TRBD1. Looked up from germline, CDR1 is LGHNA and CDR2 is YSLEER. After removal of 6 bases from V and 3 bases from J, the junction contained 7 bases not matched to a gene. This CDR3 comprises 15 residues. The CDR3 protein is CASSLGTGGFYEQYF. CDR3 DNA sequence: TGCGCCAGCAGTCTTGGGACAGGGGGTTTCTACGAGCAGTACTTC.

This clonotype was recorded only once. Since a much larger clone is just one base distant, this may be a read error. This rearrangement joins TRBV20-1 to TRBJ1-2; 8 nucleotides align to TRBD1. The CDR3 covers 16 residues. In germline, CDR1 is DFQATT, CDR2 SNEGSKA (reference sequence). Trimming took 5 bases from V and 0 from J; bases not matched to a gene: 11. The DNA of the CDR3 is TGCAGTGCTCGCCCCAGGGGGCGGCCTGCTAACTATGGCTACACCTTC. Protein sequence: CSARPRGRPANYGYTF.

The chain carries TRBV5-6 and TRBJ1-4; D perhaps matches TRBD1 (5 bases). Germline lookup yields CDR1 SGHDT and CDR2 YYEEEE. Trimming removed 1 base from V and 6 bases from J, with 13 bases in between. The CDR3 covers 15 residues. CDR3 nucleotide sequence: TGTGCCAGCAGCTTGCAGGGAAGGAATGATGAAAAACTGTTTTTT. Translated, it gives CASSLQGRNDEKLFF.

The chain couples TRBV5-5 to TRBJ1-1, with TRBD1 matching 7 bases. The V and J ends lost 2 bases and 5 bases, in that order; junction bases with no gene match: 0. This CDR3 comprises 12 residues. The germline gives CDR1 SGHKS, CDR2 YYEKEE (reference sequence). The CDR3 coding sequence is TGTGCCAGCAGCTTACAGGGGACTGAAGCTTTCTTT. This sequence encodes CASSLQGTEAFF.

The table lists this clonotype with many counts. The chain joins TRBV12-3 or TRBV12-4 to TRBJ2-3, with 10 bases lining up with TRBD2. The V gene end was trimmed by 6 bases and the J gene end by 9 bases; junction bases not matched to a gene: 9. The length of the CDR3 is 14 residues. CDR3 DNA sequence: TGTGCCAGCAGCAAGAGCGGGGGGGCCCTAACGCAGTATTTT. Encoded protein: CASSKSGGALTQYF.

The chain combines TRBV6-1 with TRBJ2-5; 13 bases are shared with TRBD2. Per germline, CDR1 MNHNS and CDR2 SASEGT. V shed 6 bases and J 5 bases; nucleotides not matched to a gene: 15. The CDR3 is 18 amino acids. This CDR3 reads CASSPGLAGAGSRETQYF. CDR3 bases: TGTGCCAGCAGCCCCGGACTAGCGGGGGCCGGGTCCCGGGAGACCCAGTACTTC.

This clonotype was detected many times. J is TRBJ2-5 and V is TRBV19, with D perhaps TRBD1 (6 bases). This CDR3 region has 14 residues. Germline V gives CDR1 LNHDA, CDR2 SQIVND (reference sequence). The ends were cut back, 8 bases at V and 2 bases at J, with 15 bases in the middle. DNA of the CDR3: TGTGCCAGTGGCCCCGCCGGACAGCAAGAGACCCAGTACTTC. Its protein is CASGPAGQQETQYF.

This clonotype was observed a handful of times. This chain links TRBV12-3 or TRBV12-4 with TRBJ2-6; D is perhaps TRBD1 (6 bases). Deletions cut 7 bases from V and 4 bases from J, with 14 bases between. CDR3 length: 15 amino acids. CDR3 in amino acids: CASTSVGAGANVLTF. The CDR3 DNA sequence: TGTGCCAGCACCTCAGTGGGGGCCGGGGCCAACGTCCTGACTTTC.

In its sample, this clonotype was seen a few times. A much larger clone lies a single base off, so this may be a read error. The rearrangement links TRBV11-3 to TRBJ1-1; D is perhaps TRBD1 (6 bases). V was trimmed by 1 base and J by 1 base, leaving 7 bases between them. The CDR3 has 14 residues. Germline lookup yields CDR1 SGHNT and CDR2 YENEEA. The CDR3 here is CASSLGTENTEAFF. The CDR3, as DNA: TGTGCCAGCAGCTTAGGGACAGAGAACACTGAAGCTTTCTTT.

This clonotype was recorded many times. The chain carries TRBV4-3 and TRBJ2-5; TRBD2 agrees at 8 bases. With V trimmed by 4 bases and J by 3 bases, 10 bases remained unmatched. Germline values: CDR1 LGHNA, CDR2 YSLEER. The CDR3 covers 16 residues. Here the CDR3 reads CASSRVITSGEETQYF. CDR3 nucleotides: TGCGCCAGCAGCCGAGTAATAACTAGCGGCGAAGAGACCCAGTACTTC.

As regards this clonotype: A much larger clone lies a single base off, so this may be a read error. No conserved phenylalanine or tryptophan is present at the end of the CDR3, so a read error is the likely explanation. The chain employs TRBV27 and TRBJ1-6; D gene ambiguous. The CDR3 is 13 residues long. CDR1 and CDR2 (germline): MNHEY, SMNVEV (reference sequence). The V end was cut by 4 bases, the J end by 10 bases, with 11 bases between. The CDR3 DNA sequence: TGTGCCAGCAGTTCGGAAAGGGTGTCACCCCTCCACTTA. Translating it yields CASSSERVSPLHL.

This clonotype was observed at least ten times. The V call is TRBV18, the J call TRBJ2-7; D unresolved. The CDR3 is 14 amino acids. With 4 bases removed from V and 6 bases from J, the gap between germline ends came to 16 bases. The germline CDR1 and CDR2 sequences are KGHSH and LQKENI. The CDR3 DNA sequence: TGTGCCAGCTCACTAACAGAATCCCGAAGCGAGCAGTACTTC. As protein: CASSLTESRSEQYF.

This clonotype was counted many times. The genes are TRBV12-3 or TRBV12-4 and TRBJ1-3, with 8 bases aligning to TRBD1. The CDR3 is made up of 16 amino acids. V gave up 4 bases and J gave up 0 bases; unmatched junction bases: 5. Written as DNA, the CDR3 is TGTGCCAGCAGTTCCGCAGGGGGCATCTCTGGAAACACCATATATTTT. Its protein product is CASSSAGGISGNTIYF.

This clonotype was seen repeatedly, ten times or more. The chain joins TRBV25-1 to TRBJ2-2; 8 positions match TRBD2. Germline V gives CDR1 MGHDK, CDR2 SYGVNS. Unmatched junction bases numbered 6, after V lost 10 bases and J lost 2 bases. The CDR3 runs 14 residues. The CDR3 DNA reads as TGTGCCACCGTGCGGGGGGAAAACACCGGGGAGCTGTTTTTT. Translation gives CATVRGENTGELFF.

The chain links TRBV4-2 to TRBJ2-7; TRBD1 is a possible D gene (8 bases). The CDR3 is 15 residues long. Trimming cost V 4 bases and J 5 bases, with 18 bases left between them. Germline CDR1 is LGHNA and CDR2 is YNFKEQ. The CDR3 DNA follows: TGTGCCAGCAGCCGGGGGGGCAGGGGGCTTGACGAGCAGTACTTC. Encoded protein: CASSRGGRGLDEQYF.

This clonotype was counted only a few times. V usage is TRBV7-7 and J usage is TRBJ2-1; TRBD1 agrees at 8 bases. Looked up from germline, CDR1 is SSHAT and CDR2 is FNYEAQ (reference sequence). This CDR3 comprises 14 residues. After removal of 4 bases from V and 5 bases from J, the junction contained 4 bases not matched to a gene. In DNA, the CDR3 is TGTGCCAGCAGCTCCAAGACAGGGGACAATGAGCAGTTCTTC. Amino acid sequence: CASSSKTGDNEQFF.

A few counts support this clonotype. The chain combines TRBV18 with TRBJ2-7; D tentatively fits TRBD1 or TRBD2 (5 bases each). Trimming took off 1 base at V and 6 bases at J, with 7 bases between the two ends. Germline CDR1 is KGHSH and CDR2 is LQKENI. The length of the CDR3 is 12 residues. The CDR3 DNA is TGTGCCAGCTCACCACAGGGGAGCGAGCAGTACTTC. Its translation: CASSPQGSEQYF. Full variable domain (missing parts from reference TRBV18 and TRBJ2-7): NAGVMQNPRHLVRRRGQEARLRCSPMKGHSHVYWYRQLPEEGLKFMVYLQKENIIDESGMPKERFSAEFPKEGPSILRIQQVVRGDSAAYFCASSPQGSEQYFGPGTRLTVT.

This clonotype showed up many times. This chain uses TRBV6-5 with TRBJ1-4; TRBD1 matches at 11 bases. This CDR3 spans 17 amino acids. With V trimmed by 6 bases and J by 7 bases, 13 bases remained unmatched. Per germline, CDR1 MNHEY and CDR2 SVGAGI. CDR3 nucleotide sequence: TGTGCCAGCAGCGGTACGCTCTGGACAGGGGGCAGTGAAAAACTGTTTTTT. It yields the protein CASSGTLWTGGSEKLFF.

The table lists this clonotype with a few counts. J is TRBJ2-7 and V is TRBV11-2; no definite D call. V was pared by 4 bases and J by 2 bases, with 9 bases between. The CDR3 sequence is 13 residues long. Germline assignment: CDR1 SGHAT and CDR2 FQNNGV. This CDR3 is CASSSPPPYEQYF. The CDR3 nucleotides are TGTGCCAGCAGCTCGCCTCCCCCCTACGAGCAGTACTTC. The complete variable domain, with remaining parts taken from reference TRBV11-2 and TRBJ2-7, reads EAGVAQSPRYKIIEKRQSVAFWCNPISGHATLYWYQQILGQGPKLLIQFQNNGVVDDSQLPKDRFSAERLKGVDSTLKIQPAKLEDSAVYLCASSSPPPYEQYFGPGTRLTVT.

This clonotype came up a few times. This chain joins TRBV7-9 and TRBJ2-5; TRBD2 aligns across 7 bases. The CDR3 runs 17 residues. Germline CDR1 and CDR2: SEHNR and FQNEAQ (reference sequence). The V gene end was trimmed by 2 bases and the J gene end by 5 bases; junction bases not matched to a gene: 14. This CDR3 reads CASSLRVASGEGETQYF. CDR3 DNA: TGTGCCAGCAGCTTAAGAGTGGCTAGCGGTGAGGGGGAGACCCAGTACTTC.

This clonotype was seen a few times. The rearrangement uses TRBV19 and TRBJ1-5, with TRBD1 matching 7 bases. V lost 5 bases to trimming and J lost 0 bases; unmatched junction nucleotides: 4. The CDR3 consists of 15 residues. Germline loops: CDR1 LNHDA, CDR2 SQIVND (reference sequence). CDR3 residues: CASSGGQFSNQPQHF. Written as DNA, the CDR3 is TGTGCCAGTAGTGGGGGACAGTTTAGCAATCAGCCCCAGCATTTT.

This chain joins TRBV6-6 and TRBJ2-3; 7 positions agree with TRBD2. V was pared by 7 bases and J by 2 bases, with 12 bases of the junction left unmatched. There are 16 residues in the CDR3. Germline loops: CDR1 MNHNY, CDR2 SVGAGI (reference sequence). Here the CDR3 reads CASTSRAGILTDTQYF. The DNA for the CDR3 is TGTGCCAGCACATCGAGAGCGGGGATACTCACAGATACGCAGTATTTT.

This clonotype has at least ten counts. V and J are TRBV4-1 and TRBJ2-7; the D gene is possibly TRBD1 (6 bases). V gave up 0 bases and J gave up 2 bases, with 11 bases separating them. The germline V gene has CDR1 MGHRA and CDR2 YSYEKL. This CDR3 comprises 15 residues. CDR3 region: CASSQDWDKPYEQYF. The CDR3 DNA is TGCGCCAGCAGCCAAGATTGGGACAAGCCCTACGAGCAGTACTTC.

This clonotype was detected ten times or more. Here the CDR3 DNA reads TGCAGCGGCGGGGGACAAAACACTGAAGCTTTCTTT. Amino acid sequence: CSGGGQNTEAFF. The genes are TRBV29-1 and TRBJ1-1; tentatively, D is TRBD1 (6 bases). The germline V and J ends were trimmed by 7 bases and 2 bases, with 11 bases remaining between them. The CDR3 covers 12 residues. CDR1 is SQVTM and CDR2 is ANQGSEA in the germline V gene.

This clonotype was seen a few times. The chain joins TRBV5-1 to TRBJ2-2, with D unresolved. The CDR3 sequence is 14 residues long. Germline assignment: CDR1 SGHRS and CDR2 YFSETQ. V dropped 5 bases and J dropped 6 bases, with 14 bases sitting between them. The CDR3 region has the DNA TGCGCCAGCAGGGCGGTTAGAGATTCCGGGGAGCTGTTTTTT. This translates into CASRAVRDSGELFF.

V usage is TRBV5-6 and J usage is TRBJ2-7, with D unresolved. Germline CDR1 and CDR2: SGHDT and YYEEEE. CDR3 size: 12 residues. V was pared by 4 bases and J by 4 bases, with 9 bases between. As DNA, the CDR3 is TGTGCCAGCAGCAAGGACGGGTACGAGCAGTACTTC. It is translated as CASSKDGYEQYF. Based on the CDR3 plus reference TRBV5-6 and TRBJ2-7, the full variable domain is DAGVTQSPTHLIKTRGQQVTLRCSPKSGHDTVSWYQQALGQGPQFIFQYYEEEERQRGNFPDRFSGHQFPNYSSELNVNALLLGDSALYLCASSKDGYEQYFGPGTRLTVT.

This clonotype was seen only a few times. J is TRBJ1-1 and V is TRBV12-3 or TRBV12-4; 7 bases are shared with TRBD1. This CDR3 has 16 residues. The V gene end was trimmed by 1 base and the J gene end by 4 bases; junction bases not matched to a gene: 9. The DNA for the CDR3 is TGTGCCAGCAGTTTAGGAGACAGGGAATTGAGCACTGAAGCTTTCTTT. Residues: CASSLGDRELSTEAFF.